The entry that follows covers one T cell receptor beta chain sequence. Its antigen remains unidentified. These data come from a study of glioma-infiltrating T cells. Study-level findings and limits: Above-expected tissue-blood divergence occurred in all gliomas, most in low-grade ones.

V was shortened by 1 base and J by 8 bases, with 24 bases between the two germline ends. Germline lookup yields CDR1 SGHTA and CDR2 FQGNSA. The length of the CDR3 is 19 residues. The iRepertoire nested amplicon-rescue multiplex PCR amplified TCR alpha and beta CDR3s from RNA. For one-step reverse transcription and amplification, 100-400 ng of tissue mRNA or PBMC total RNA was used. TCRdb analysed the multiplex PCR reads with MiXCR anew, one entry per CDR3 protein. The table includes under 150,000 distinct CDR3 sequences, roughly two fifths detected once. The gene calls are TRBV7-2 and TRBJ1-6; no definite D call. The TCR comes from a human donor with low-grade glioma or glioblastoma, undergoing nonglioma brain surgery, or in good health (not recorded which). The specimen was glioma tissue, nonneoplastic brain tissue, or PBMCs (not recorded which). CDR3 sequence (DNA): TGTGCCAGCAGCTTAGTCTTTATATCCCCACGAGGGAGAGATTCACCCCTCCACTTT. Its protein is CASSLVFISPRGRDSPLHF.